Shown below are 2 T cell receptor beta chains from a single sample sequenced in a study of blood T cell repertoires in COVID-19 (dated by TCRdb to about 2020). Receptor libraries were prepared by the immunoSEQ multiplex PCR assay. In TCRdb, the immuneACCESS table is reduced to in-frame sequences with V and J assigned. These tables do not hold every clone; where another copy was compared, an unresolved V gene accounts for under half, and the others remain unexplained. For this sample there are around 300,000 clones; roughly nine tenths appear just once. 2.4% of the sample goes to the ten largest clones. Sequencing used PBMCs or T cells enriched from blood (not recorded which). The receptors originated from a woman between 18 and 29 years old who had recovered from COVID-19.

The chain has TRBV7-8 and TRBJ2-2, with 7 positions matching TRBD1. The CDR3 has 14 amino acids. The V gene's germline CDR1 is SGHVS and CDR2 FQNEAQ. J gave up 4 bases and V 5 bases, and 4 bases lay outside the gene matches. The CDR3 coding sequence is TGTGCCAGCAGCACCCAGGGGGTCACCGGGGAGCTGTTTTTT. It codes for CASSTQGVTGELFF.

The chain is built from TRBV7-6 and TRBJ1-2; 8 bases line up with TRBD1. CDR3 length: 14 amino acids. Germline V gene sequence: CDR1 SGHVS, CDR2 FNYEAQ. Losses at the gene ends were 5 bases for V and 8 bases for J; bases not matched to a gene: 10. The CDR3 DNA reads TGTGCCAGCAGCCGCCAATCGACAGGGGCCGGCTACACCTTC. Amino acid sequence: CASSRQSTGAGYTF.